This T cell receptor beta chain was identified in a study of OX40 agonist ivuxolimab in advanced cancers. Study results and caveats: At 0.1 to 3.0 mg/kg and by week 6, CD4+ and CD8+ T cells in the blood had expanded clonally. Mean expanded clone counts were higher in CD8+ than CD4+ T cells.

This clone was recorded a few times. The antigen is undetermined. Germline CDR1 reads MNHNS; CDR2 reads SASEGT. The CDR3 runs 12 residues. The germline V and J ends were trimmed by 5 bases and 5 bases, with 9 bases remaining between them. The protocol was immunoSEQ multiplex PCR, while the TCRdb copy is restricted to in-frame clones and leaves out a portion. The sample lists tens of thousands of clones, roughly 90% seen once, with around 2.8% in the top ten. This receptor was obtained from an adult with an advanced solid tumor such as melanoma, head and neck, liver or kidney cancer. The sequencing here drew on CD4+ or CD8+ T cells sorted from blood, taken in a trial of the OX40 agonist ivuxolimab. The chain has TRBV6-1 and TRBJ1-2, with D uncertain. DNA of the CDR3: TGTGCCAGCAGTTATGGAATGTATGGCTACACCTTC. This sequence encodes CASSYGMYGYTF.